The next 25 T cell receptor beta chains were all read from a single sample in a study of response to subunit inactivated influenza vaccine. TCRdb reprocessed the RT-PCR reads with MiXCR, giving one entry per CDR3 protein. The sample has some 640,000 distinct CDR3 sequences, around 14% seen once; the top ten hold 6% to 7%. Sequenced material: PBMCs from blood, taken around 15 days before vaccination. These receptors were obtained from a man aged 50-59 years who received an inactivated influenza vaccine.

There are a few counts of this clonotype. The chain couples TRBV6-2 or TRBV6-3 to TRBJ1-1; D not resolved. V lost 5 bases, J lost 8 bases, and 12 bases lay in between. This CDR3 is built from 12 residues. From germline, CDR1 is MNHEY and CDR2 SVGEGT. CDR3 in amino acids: CASSTGRWEAFF. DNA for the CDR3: TGTGCCAGCAGTACTGGGAGATGGGAAGCTTTCTTT.

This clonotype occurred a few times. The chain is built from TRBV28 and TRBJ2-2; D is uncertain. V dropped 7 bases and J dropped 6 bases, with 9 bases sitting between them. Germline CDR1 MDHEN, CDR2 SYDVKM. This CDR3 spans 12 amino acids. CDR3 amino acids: CASKGYPGELFF. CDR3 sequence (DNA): TGTGCCAGCAAAGGTTACCCCGGGGAGCTGTTTTTT.

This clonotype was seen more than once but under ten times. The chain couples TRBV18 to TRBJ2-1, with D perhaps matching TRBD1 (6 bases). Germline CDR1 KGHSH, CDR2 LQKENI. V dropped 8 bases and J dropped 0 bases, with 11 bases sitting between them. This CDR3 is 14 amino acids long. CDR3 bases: TGTGCCAGCACCGGACAGTACTCCTACAATGAGCAGTTCTTC. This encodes CASTGQYSYNEQFF.

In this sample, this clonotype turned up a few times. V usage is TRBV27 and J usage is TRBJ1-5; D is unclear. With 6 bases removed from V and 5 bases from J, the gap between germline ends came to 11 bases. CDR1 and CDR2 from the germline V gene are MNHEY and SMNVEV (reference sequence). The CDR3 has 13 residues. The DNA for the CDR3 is TGTGCCAGCAGCCTCGGGGAATATCAGCCCCAGCATTTT. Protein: CASSLGEYQPQHF.

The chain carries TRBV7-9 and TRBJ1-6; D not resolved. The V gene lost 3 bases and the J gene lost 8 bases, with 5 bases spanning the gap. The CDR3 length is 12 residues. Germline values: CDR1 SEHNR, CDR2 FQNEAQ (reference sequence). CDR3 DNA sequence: TGTGCCAGCAGCTTGAAGGATTCACCCCTCCACTTT. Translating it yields CASSLKDSPLHF.

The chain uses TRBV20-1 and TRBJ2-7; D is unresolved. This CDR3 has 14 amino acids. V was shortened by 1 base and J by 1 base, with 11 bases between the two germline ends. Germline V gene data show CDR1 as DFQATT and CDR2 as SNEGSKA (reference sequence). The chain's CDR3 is CSARVPRASYEQYF. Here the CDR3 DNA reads TGCAGTGCTAGAGTCCCCCGGGCATCCTACGAGCAGTACTTC.

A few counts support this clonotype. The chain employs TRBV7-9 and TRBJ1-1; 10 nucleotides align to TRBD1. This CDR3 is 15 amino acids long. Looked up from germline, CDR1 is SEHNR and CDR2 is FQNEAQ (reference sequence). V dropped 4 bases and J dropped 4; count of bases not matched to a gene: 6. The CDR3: CASSYTGQGGTEAFF. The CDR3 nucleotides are TGTGCCAGCAGCTATACCGGACAGGGGGGCACTGAAGCTTTCTTT. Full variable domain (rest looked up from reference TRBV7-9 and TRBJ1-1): DTGVSQNPRHKITKRGQNVTFRCDPISEHNRLYWYRQTLGQGPEFLTYFQNEAQLEKSRLLSDRFSAERPKGSFSTLEIQRTEQGDSAMYLCASSYTGQGGTEAFFGQGTRLTVV.

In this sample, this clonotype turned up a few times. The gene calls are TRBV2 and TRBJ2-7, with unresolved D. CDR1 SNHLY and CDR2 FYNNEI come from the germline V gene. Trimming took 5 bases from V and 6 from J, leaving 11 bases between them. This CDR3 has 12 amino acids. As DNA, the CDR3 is TGTGCCAGCAGTCGCATAGACGGCGAGCAGTACTTC. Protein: CASSRIDGEQYF.

CDR3 region: CASSPVPPRSGGSYNEQFF. CDR3 nucleotide sequence: TGCGCCAGCAGCCCTGTCCCACCCCGAAGCGGGGGCTCCTACAATGAGCAGTTCTTC. The rearrangement links TRBV5-1 to TRBJ2-1; TRBD2 aligns across 8 bases. The CDR3 is made up of 19 amino acids. V lost 4 bases to trimming and J lost 0 bases; unmatched junction nucleotides: 15. Per the germline V gene, CDR1 is SGHRS and CDR2 is YFSETQ.

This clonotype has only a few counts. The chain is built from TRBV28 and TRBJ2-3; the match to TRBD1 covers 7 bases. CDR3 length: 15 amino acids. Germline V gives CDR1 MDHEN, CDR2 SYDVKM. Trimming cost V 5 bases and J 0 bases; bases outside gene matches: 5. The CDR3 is CASSDPGQSTDTQYF. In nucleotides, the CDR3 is TGTGCCAGCAGTGATCCGGGACAGAGCACAGATACGCAGTATTTT.

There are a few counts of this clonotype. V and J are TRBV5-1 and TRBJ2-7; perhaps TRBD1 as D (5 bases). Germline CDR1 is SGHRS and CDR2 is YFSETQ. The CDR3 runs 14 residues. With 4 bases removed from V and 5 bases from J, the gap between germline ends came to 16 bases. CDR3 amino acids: CASSRTPLPDEQYF. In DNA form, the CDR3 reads TGCGCCAGCAGCCGGACACCACTCCCCGACGAGCAGTACTTC.

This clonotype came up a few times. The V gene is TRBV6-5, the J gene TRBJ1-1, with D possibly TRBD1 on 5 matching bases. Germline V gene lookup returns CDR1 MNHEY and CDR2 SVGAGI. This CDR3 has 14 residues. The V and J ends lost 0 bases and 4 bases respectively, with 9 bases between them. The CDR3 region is CASSYSGTSTEAFF. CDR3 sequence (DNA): TGTGCCAGCAGTTACTCGGGGACCAGCACTGAAGCTTTCTTT.

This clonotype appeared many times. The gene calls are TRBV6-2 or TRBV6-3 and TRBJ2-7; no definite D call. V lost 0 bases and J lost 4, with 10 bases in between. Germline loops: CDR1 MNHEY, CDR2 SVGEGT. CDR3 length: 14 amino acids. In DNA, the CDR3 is TGTGCCAGCAGTTACTCGGCAGAGACGTACGAGCAGTACTTC. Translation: CASSYSAETYEQYF.

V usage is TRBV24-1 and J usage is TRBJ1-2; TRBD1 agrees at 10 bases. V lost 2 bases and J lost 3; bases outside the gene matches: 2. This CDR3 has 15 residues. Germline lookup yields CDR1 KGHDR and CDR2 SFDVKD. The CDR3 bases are TGTGCCACCAGTGATTCCGGACAGGGGGACTATGGCTACACCTTC. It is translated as CATSDSGQGDYGYTF.

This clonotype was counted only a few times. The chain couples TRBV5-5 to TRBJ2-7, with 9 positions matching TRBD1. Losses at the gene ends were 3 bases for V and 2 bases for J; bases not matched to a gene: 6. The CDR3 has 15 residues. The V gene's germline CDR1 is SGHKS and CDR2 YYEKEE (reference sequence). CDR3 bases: TGTGCCAGCAGCTCCAGACAGGGGGAAACCTACGAGCAGTACTTC. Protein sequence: CASSSRQGETYEQYF.

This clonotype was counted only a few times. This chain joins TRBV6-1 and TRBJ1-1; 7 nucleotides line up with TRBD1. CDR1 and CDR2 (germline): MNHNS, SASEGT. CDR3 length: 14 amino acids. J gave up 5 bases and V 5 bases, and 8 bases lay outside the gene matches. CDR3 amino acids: CASSRQGGQTEAFF. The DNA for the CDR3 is TGTGCCAGCAGTCGCCAGGGGGGGCAGACTGAAGCTTTCTTT.

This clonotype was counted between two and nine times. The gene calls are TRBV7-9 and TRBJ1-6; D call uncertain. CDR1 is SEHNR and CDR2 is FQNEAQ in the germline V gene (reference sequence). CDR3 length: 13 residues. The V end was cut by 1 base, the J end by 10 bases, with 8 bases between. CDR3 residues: CASSLVEGSPLHF. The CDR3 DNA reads TGTGCCAGCAGCTTAGTAGAGGGATCACCCCTCCACTTT.

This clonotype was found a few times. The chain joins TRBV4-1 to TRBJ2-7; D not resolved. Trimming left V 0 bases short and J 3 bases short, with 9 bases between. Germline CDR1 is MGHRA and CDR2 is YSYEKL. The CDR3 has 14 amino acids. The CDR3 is CASSQEERDYEQYF. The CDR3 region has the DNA TGCGCCAGCAGCCAAGAGGAAAGGGACTACGAGCAGTACTTC.

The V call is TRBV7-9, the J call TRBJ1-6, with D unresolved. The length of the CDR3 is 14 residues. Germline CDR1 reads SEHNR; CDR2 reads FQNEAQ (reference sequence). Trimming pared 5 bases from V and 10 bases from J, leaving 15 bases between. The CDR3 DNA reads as TGTGCCAGCAGCCACGAAGATGAAGGGTCACCCCTCCACTTT. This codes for CASSHEDEGSPLHF.

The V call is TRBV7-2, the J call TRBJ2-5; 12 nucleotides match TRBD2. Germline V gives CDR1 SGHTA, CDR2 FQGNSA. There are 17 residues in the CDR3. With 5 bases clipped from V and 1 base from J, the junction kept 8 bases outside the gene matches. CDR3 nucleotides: TGTGCCAGCAGCCGGGCAACACTAGCGGGGGGCCAAGAGACCCAGTACTTC. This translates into CASSRATLAGGQETQYF.

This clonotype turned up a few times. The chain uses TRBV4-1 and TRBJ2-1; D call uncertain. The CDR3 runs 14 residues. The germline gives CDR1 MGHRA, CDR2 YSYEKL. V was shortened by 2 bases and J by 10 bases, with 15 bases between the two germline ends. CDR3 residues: CASSQLVPTREQFF. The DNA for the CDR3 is TGCGCCAGCAGCCAATTAGTCCCCACAAGGGAGCAGTTCTTC.

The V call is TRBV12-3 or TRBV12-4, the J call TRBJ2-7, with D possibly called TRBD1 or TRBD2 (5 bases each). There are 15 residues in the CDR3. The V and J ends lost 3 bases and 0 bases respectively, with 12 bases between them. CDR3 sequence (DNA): TGTGCCAGCAGTTTCATGTGGGACGGCTCCTACGAGCAGTACTTC. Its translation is CASSFMWDGSYEQYF.

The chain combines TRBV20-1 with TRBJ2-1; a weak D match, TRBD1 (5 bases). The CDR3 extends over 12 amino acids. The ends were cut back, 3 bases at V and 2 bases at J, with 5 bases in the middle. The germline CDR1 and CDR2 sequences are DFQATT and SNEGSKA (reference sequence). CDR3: CSARDTYNEQFF. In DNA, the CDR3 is TGCAGTGCTAGGGACACCTACAATGAGCAGTTCTTC.

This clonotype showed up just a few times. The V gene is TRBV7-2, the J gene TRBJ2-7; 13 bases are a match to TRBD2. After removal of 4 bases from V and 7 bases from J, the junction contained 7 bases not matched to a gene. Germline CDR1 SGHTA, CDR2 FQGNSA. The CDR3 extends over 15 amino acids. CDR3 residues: CASSSGLAGVEEQYF. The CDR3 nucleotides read TGTGCCAGCAGCTCAGGACTAGCGGGAGTCGAAGAGCAGTACTTC.

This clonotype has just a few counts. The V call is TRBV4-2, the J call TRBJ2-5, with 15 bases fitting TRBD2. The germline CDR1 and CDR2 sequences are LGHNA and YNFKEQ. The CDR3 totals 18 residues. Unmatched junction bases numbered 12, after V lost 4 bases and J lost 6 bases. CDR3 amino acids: CASSRTSGGADFEKTQYF. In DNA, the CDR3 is TGTGCCAGCAGCCGGACTAGCGGGGGGGCCGATTTTGAGAAGACCCAGTACTTC.